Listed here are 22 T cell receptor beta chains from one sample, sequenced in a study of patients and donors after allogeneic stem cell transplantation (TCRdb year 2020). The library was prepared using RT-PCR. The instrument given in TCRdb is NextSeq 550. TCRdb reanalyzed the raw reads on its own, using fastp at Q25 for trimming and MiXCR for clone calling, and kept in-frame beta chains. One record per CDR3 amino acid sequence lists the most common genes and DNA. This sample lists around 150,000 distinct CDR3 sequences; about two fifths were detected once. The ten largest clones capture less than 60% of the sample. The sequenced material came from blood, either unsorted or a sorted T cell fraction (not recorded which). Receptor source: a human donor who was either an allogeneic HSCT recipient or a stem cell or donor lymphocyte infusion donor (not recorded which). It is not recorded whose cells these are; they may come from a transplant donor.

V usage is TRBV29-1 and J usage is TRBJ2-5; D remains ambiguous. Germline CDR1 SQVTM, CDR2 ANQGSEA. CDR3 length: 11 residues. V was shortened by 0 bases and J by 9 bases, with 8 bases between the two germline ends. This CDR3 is CSVEEPVAQYF. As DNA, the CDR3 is TGCAGCGTTGAAGAGCCCGTGGCCCAGTACTTC.

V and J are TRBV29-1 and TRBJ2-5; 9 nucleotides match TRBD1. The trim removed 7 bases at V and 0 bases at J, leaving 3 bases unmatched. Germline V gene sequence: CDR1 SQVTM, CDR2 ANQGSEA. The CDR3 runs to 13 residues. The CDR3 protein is CSAGTGNQETQYF. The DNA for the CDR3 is TGCAGCGCCGGGACAGGGAACCAAGAGACCCAGTACTTC.

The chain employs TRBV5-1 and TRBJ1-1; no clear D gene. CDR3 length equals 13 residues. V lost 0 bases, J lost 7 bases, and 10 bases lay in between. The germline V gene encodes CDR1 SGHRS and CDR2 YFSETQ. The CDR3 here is CASSLAGEGEAFF. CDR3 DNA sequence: TGCGCCAGCAGCTTGGCTGGGGAGGGTGAAGCTTTCTTT.

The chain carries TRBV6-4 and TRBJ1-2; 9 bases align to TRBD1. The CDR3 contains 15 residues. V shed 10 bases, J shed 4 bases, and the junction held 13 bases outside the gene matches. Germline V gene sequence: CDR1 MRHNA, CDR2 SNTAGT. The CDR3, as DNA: TGTGCCATCTATTCAGGGACAGGGCCCCCCTATGGCTACACCTTC. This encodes CAIYSGTGPPYGYTF.

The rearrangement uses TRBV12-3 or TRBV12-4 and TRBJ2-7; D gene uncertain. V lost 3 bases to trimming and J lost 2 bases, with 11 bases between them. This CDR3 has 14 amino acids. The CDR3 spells CASSFSKITYEQYF. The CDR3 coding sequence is TGTGCCAGCAGTTTTTCCAAAATAACCTACGAGCAGTACTTC.

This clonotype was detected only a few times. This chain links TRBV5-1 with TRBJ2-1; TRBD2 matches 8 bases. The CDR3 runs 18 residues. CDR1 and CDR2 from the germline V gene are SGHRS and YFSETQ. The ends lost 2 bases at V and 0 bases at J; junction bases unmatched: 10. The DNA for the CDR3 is TGCGCCAGCAGCTTCGCTAGCGGGCCATACAGCTCCTACAATGAGCAGTTCTTC. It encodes CASSFASGPYSSYNEQFF. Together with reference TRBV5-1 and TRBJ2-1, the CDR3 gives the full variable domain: KAGVTQTPRYLIKTRGQQVTLSCSPISGHRSVSWYQQTPGQGLQFLFEYFSETQRNKGNFPGRFSGRQFSNSRSEMNVSTLELGDSALYLCASSFASGPYSSYNEQFFGPGTRLTVL.

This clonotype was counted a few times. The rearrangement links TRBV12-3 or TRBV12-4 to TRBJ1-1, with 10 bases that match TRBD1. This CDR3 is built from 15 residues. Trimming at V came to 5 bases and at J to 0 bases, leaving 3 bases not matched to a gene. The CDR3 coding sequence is TGTGCCAGCAGTAAGACAGGGGGCCTGAACACTGAAGCTTTCTTT. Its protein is CASSKTGGLNTEAFF.

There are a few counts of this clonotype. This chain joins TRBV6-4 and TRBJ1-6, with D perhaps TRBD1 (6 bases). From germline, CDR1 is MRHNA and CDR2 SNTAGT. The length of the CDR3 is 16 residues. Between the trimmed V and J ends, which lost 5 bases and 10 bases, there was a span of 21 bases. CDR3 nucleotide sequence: TGTGCCAGCAGTCAGGGACATTTGAGGAATGGGTCACCCCTCCACTTT. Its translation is CASSQGHLRNGSPLHF.

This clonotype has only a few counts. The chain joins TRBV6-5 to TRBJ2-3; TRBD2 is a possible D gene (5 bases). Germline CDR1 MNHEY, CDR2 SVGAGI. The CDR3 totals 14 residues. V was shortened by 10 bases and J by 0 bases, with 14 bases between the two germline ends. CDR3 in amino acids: CATCRDLSTDTQYF. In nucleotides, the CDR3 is TGTGCCACCTGCCGGGATCTTAGCACAGATACGCAGTATTTT.

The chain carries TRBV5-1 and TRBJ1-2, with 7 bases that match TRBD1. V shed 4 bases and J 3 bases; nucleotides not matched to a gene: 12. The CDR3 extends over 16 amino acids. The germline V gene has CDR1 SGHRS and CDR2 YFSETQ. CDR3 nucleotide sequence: TGCGCCAGCAGCCCCGGGACAGCCCGGTCGGACTATGGCTACACCTTC. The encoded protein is CASSPGTARSDYGYTF.

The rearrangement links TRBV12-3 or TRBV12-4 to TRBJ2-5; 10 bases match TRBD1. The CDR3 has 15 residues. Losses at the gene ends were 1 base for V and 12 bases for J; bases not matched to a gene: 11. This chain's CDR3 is CASSLEGQGPKDEYF. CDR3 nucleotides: TGTGCCAGCAGTTTAGAGGGACAGGGGCCGAAGGACGAGTACTTC.

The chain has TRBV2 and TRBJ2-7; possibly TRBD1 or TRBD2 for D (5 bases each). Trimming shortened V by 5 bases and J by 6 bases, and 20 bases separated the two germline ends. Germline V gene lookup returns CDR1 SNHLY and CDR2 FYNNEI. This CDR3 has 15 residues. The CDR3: CASSSGRSLALEQYV. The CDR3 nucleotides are TGTGCCAGCAGTTCGGGACGGAGCCTCGCCCTCGAGCAGTACGTC.

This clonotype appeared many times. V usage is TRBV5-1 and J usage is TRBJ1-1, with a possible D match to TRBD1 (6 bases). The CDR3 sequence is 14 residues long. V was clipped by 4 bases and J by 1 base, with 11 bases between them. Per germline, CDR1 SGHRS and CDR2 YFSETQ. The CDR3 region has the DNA TGCGCCAGCAGCCACGGGACACCGAACACTGAAGCTTTCTTT. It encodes CASSHGTPNTEAFF.

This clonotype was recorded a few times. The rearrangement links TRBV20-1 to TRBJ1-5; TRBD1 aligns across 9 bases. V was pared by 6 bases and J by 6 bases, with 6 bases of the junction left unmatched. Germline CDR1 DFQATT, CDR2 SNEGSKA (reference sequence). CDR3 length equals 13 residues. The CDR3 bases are TGCAGTGCGAGGGACAGGGAGGTTCAGCCCCAGCATTTT. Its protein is CSARDREVQPQHF.

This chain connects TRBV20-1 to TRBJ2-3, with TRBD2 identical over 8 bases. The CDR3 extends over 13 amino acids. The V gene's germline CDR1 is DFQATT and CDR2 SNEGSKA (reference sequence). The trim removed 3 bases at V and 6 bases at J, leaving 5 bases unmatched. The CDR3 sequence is CSASGGAPDTQYF. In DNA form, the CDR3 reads TGCAGTGCTAGCGGGGGGGCACCCGATACGCAGTATTTT.

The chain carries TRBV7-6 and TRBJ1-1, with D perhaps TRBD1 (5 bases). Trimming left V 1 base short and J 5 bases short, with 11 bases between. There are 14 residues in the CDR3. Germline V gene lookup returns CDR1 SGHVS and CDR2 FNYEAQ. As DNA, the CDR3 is TGTGCCAGCAGCTTAGGCCCGAAGGGGACTGAAGCTTTCTTT. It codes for CASSLGPKGTEAFF. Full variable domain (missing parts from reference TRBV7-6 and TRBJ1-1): GAGVSQSPRYKVTKRGQDVALRCDPISGHVSLYWYRQALGQGPEFLTYFNYEAQQDKSGLPNDRFSAERPEGSISTLTIQRTEQRDSAMYRCASSLGPKGTEAFFGQGTRLTVV.

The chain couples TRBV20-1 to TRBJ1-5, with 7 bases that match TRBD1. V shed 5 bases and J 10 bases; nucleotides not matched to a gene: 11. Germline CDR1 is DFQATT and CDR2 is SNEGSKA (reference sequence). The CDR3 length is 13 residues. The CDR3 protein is CSASDRTQQPQHF. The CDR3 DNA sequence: TGCAGTGCTTCGGACAGGACACAGCAACCCCAGCATTTT.

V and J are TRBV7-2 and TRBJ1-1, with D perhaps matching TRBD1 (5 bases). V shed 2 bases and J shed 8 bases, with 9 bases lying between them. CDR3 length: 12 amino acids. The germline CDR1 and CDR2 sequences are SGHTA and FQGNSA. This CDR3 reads CASSLYGGEAFF. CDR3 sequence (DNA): TGTGCCAGCAGCTTATACGGGGGGGAAGCTTTCTTT.

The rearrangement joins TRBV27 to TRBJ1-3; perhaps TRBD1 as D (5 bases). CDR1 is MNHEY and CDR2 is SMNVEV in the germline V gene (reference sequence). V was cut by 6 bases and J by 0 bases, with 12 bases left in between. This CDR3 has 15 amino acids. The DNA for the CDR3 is TGTGCCAGCAGCCGGGACGGAACCTCTGGAAACACCATATATTTT. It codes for CASSRDGTSGNTIYF.

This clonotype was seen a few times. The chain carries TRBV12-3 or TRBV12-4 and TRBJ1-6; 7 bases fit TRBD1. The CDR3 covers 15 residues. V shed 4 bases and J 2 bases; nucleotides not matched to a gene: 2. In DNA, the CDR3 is TGTGCCAGCAGTTCCAGGGGGACCTATAATTCACCCCTCCACTTT. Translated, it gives CASSSRGTYNSPLHF.

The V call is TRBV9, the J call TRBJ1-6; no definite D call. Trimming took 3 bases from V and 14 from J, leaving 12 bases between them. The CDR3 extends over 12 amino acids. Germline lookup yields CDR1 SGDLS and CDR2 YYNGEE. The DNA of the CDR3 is TGTGCCAGCAGCGCGGACGGCTTGGCCCTCCACTTT. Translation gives CASSADGLALHF.

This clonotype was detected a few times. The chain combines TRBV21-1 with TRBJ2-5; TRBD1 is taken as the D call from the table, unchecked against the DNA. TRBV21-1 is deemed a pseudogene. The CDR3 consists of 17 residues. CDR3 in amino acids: CASSKARYHRLQETQYF. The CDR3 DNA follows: TGTGCCAGCAGCAAAGCGAGATATCACAGGCTACAAGAGACCCAGTACTTC.